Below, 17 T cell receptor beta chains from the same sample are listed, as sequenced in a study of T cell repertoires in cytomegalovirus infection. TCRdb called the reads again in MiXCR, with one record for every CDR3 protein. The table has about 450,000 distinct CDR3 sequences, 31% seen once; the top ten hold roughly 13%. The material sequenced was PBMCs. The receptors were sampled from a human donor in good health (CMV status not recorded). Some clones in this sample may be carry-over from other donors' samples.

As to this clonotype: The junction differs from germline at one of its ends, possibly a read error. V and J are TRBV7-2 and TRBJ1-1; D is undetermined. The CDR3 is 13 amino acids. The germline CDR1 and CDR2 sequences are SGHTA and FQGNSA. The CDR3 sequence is CASSLLKGSESFF. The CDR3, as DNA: TGTGCAAGCAGCTTATTAAAGGGATCTGAATCTTTCTTT.

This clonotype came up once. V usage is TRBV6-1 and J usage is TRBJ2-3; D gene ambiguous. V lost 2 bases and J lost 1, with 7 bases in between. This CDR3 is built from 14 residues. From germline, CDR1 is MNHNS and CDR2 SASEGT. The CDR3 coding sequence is TGTGCCAGCAGTGAACTCTACGGCACAGATACGCAGTATTTT. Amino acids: CASSELYGTDTQYF.

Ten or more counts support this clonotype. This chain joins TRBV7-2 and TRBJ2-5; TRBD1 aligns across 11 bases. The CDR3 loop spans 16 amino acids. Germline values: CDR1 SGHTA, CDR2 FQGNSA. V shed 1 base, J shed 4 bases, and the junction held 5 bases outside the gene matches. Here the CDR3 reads CASSLGGTGGLETQYF. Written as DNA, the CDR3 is TGTGCCAGCAGCTTAGGAGGGACAGGGGGACTAGAGACCCAGTACTTC.

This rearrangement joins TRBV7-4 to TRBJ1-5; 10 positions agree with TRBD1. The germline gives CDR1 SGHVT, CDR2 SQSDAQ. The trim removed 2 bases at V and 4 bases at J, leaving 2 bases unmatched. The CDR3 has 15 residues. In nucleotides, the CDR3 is TGTGCCAGCAGCTTATCGGACAGGGGGAATCAGCCCCAGCATTTT. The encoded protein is CASSLSDRGNQPQHF.

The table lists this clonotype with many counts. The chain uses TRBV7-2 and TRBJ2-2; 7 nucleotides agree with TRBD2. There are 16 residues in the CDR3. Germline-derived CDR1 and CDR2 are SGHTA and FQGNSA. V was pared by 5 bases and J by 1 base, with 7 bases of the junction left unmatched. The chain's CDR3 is CASSHTGGGNTGELFF. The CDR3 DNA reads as TGTGCCAGCAGCCATACTGGGGGGGGGAACACCGGGGAGCTGTTTTTT.

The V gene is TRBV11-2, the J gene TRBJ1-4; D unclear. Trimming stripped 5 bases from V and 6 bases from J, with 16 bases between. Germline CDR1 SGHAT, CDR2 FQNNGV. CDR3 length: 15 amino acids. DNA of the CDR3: TGTGCCAGCAGCCCCGGTCCGGGTCCTGATGAAAAACTGTTTTTT. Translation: CASSPGPGPDEKLFF.

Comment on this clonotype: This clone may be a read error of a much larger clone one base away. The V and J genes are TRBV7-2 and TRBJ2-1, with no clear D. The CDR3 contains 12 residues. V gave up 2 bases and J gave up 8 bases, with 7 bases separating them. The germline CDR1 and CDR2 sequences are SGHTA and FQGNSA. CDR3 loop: CASSLTSYEQFF. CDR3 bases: TGTGCCAGCAGCTTAACCTCGTATGAGCAGTTCTTC.

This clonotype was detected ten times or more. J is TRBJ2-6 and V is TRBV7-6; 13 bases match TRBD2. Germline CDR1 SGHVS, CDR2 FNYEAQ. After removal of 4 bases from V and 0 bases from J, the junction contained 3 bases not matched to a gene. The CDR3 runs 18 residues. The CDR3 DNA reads TGTGCCAGCAGCTCGCGACTAGCGGGAGGCTCTGGGGCCAACGTCCTGACTTTC. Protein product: CASSSRLAGGSGANVLTF.

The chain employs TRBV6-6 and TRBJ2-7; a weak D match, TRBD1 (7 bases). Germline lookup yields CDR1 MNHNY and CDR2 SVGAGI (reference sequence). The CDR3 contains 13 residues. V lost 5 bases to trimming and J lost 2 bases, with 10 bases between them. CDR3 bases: TGTGCCAGCAGTGCGGGACAGCCCTACGAGCAGTACTTC. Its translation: CASSAGQPYEQYF.

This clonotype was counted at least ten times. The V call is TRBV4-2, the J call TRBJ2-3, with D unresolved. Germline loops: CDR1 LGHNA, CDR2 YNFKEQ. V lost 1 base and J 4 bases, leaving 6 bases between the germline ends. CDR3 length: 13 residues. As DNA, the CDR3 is TGTGCCAGCAGCCAAGGGCACTCAGATACGCAGTATTTT. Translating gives CASSQGHSDTQYF.

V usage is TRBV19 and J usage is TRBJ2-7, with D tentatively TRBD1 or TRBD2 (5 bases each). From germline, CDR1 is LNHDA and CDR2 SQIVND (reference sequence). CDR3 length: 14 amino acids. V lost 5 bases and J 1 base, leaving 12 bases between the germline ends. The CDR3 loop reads CASSPGRLSYEQYF. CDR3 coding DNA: TGTGCCAGTAGTCCGGGACGCCTATCCTACGAGCAGTACTTC. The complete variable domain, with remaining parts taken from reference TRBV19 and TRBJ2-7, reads DGGITQSPKYLFRKEGQNVTLSCEQNLNHDAMYWYRQDPGQGLRLIYYSQIVNDFQKGDIAEGYSVSREKKESFPLTVTSAQKNPTAFYLCASSPGRLSYEQYFGPGTRLTVT.

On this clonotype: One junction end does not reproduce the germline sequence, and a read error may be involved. The CDR3 DNA follows: TGTGACAGCAGTTACTCGGAGGTCAGGCGTCCCAATCAGCCCCAGCATTTT. Translating it yields CDSSYSEVRRPNQPQHF. This chain joins TRBV6-2 or TRBV6-3 and TRBJ1-5; no definite D call. CDR1 and CDR2 (germline): MNHEY, SVGEGT. The length of the CDR3 is 17 residues.

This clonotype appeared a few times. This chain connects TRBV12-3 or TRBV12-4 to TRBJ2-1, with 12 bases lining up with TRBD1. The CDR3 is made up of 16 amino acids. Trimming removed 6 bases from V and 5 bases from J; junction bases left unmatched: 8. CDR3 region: CASSSGTGGGHNEQFF. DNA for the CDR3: TGTGCCAGCAGCTCCGGGACAGGGGGCGGCCACAATGAGCAGTTCTTC.

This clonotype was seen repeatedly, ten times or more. CDR3 coding DNA: TGTGCCAGCAGCGGAGGGGGGACCTATGGCTACACCTTC. Its protein is CASSGGGTYGYTF. The chain couples TRBV7-2 to TRBJ1-2, with D perhaps TRBD1 (6 bases). Between the trimmed V and J ends, which lost 5 bases and 4 bases, there was a span of 11 bases. This CDR3 has 13 residues. In germline, CDR1 is SGHTA, CDR2 FQGNSA.

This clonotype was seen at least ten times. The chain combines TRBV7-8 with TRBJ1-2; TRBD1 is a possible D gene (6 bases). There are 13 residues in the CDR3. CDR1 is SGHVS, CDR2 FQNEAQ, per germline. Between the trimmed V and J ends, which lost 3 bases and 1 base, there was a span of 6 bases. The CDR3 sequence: CASSLDSNYGYTF. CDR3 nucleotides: TGTGCCAGCAGCTTGGACAGTAACTATGGCTACACCTTC.

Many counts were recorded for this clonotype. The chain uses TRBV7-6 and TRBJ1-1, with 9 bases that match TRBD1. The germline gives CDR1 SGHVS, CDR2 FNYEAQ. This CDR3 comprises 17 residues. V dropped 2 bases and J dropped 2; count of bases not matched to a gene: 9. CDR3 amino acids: CASSLIPDRGRNTEAFF. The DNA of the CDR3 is TGTGCCAGCAGCTTAATCCCGGACAGGGGAAGAAACACTGAAGCTTTCTTT.

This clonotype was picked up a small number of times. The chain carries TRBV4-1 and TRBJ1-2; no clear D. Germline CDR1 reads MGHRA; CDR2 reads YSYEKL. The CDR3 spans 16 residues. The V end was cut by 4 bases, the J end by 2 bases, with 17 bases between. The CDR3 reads CASSPMVQSNNYGYTF. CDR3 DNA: TGCGCCAGCAGCCCGATGGTCCAGTCGAACAACTATGGCTACACCTTC.